The 14 T cell receptor beta chains given below trace back to one sample, sequenced in a study of shared clonotypes between healthy human individuals. Sequencing was performed with immunoSEQ multiplex PCR; in TCRdb, only in-frame clones are kept and a portion is missing. The sample has under 600,000 clones, approximately 95% seen once; the top ten hold about 0.067%. The source material was naive CD4+ T cells sorted from blood. Noted subset: CD45RA+ positively selected. The source is a woman aged 25 to 39 in good health.

V usage is TRBV18 and J usage is TRBJ1-1, with a tentative D call TRBD1 (5 bases). Trimming left V 2 bases short and J 7 bases short, with 17 bases between. The CDR3 runs 15 residues. The germline V gene encodes CDR1 KGHSH and CDR2 LQKENI. CDR3 DNA sequence: TGTGCCAGCTCACCAAGGGAGGGCGGGGCGGGTGAAGCTTTCTTT. Translated, it gives CASSPREGGAGEAFF.

The V and J genes are TRBV2 and TRBJ2-1; 8 nucleotides agree with TRBD2. The CDR3 runs to 14 residues. V shed 11 bases and J 9 bases; nucleotides not matched to a gene: 15. The germline CDR1 and CDR2 sequences are SNHLY and FYNNEI. For the CDR3, the DNA is TGTGCCGGACTTCGGAGCGGGAGTAGGAGTGAGCAGTTCTTC. It codes for CAGLRSGSRSEQFF.

This rearrangement joins TRBV10-1 to TRBJ2-5; the D call may be TRBD1 or TRBD2 (6 bases each). Germline values: CDR1 WNHNN, CDR2 SYGVQD (reference sequence). This CDR3 spans 18 amino acids. Deletions cut 5 bases from V and 0 bases from J, with 22 bases between. CDR3 region: CASSIGTVRGAHQETQYF. The CDR3 DNA is TGCGCCAGCAGTATTGGGACTGTGAGGGGGGCCCACCAAGAGACCCAGTACTTC.

V and J are TRBV28 and TRBJ1-1; 7 positions agree with TRBD1. The CDR3 covers 14 residues. CDR1 and CDR2 (germline): MDHEN, SYDVKM. Trimming cost V 2 bases and J 6 bases; bases outside gene matches: 6. Here the CDR3 reads CASSLARGNAEAFF. CDR3 sequence (DNA): TGTGCCAGCAGTTTAGCCAGGGGGAATGCTGAAGCTTTCTTT. Complete variable domain (other parts from reference TRBV28 and TRBJ1-1): DVKVTQSSRYLVKRTGEKVFLECVQDMDHENMFWYRQDPGLGLRLIYFSYDVKMKEKGDIPEGYSVSREKKERFSLILESASTNQTSMYLCASSLARGNAEAFFGQGTRLTVV.

The chain combines TRBV29-1 with TRBJ1-1; 7 bases are shared with TRBD1. The CDR3 has 13 amino acids. From germline, CDR1 is SQVTM and CDR2 ANQGSEA. Unmatched junction bases numbered 7, after V lost 8 bases and J lost 1 base. The CDR3 loop is CSTLRQGNTEAFF. In DNA form, the CDR3 reads TGCAGCACACTCAGACAGGGGAACACTGAAGCTTTCTTT.

The chain employs TRBV6-6 and TRBJ2-3; D is possibly TRBD2 (6 bases). CDR3 size: 15 residues. V lost 6 bases, J lost 2 bases, and 15 bases lay in between. Looked up from germline, CDR1 is MNHNY and CDR2 is SVGAGI (reference sequence). CDR3 DNA sequence: TGTGCCAGCAGCCGATTGGCGGGATACACAGATACGCAGTATTTT. It is translated as CASSRLAGYTDTQYF.

The chain recombines TRBV27 with TRBJ2-3; D gene ambiguous. Germline CDR1 and CDR2: MNHEY and SMNVEV (reference sequence). Trimming pared 7 bases from V and 2 bases from J, leaving 10 bases between. The CDR3 length is 13 residues. CDR3 bases: TGTGCCAGCAAACGAACGCACACAGATACGCAGTATTTT. Protein product: CASKRTHTDTQYF.

This sequence joins TRBV18 and TRBJ2-7; a weak D match, TRBD2 (6 bases). CDR3 length equals 15 residues. Per germline, CDR1 KGHSH and CDR2 LQKENI. The V end was cut by 1 base, the J end by 4 bases, with 14 bases between. CDR3 DNA: TGTGCCAGCTCACCACAGTCGGGGGATTTATACGAGCAGTACTTC. Its translation: CASSPQSGDLYEQYF.

The V and J genes are TRBV15 and TRBJ2-1; the D is unclear. In germline, CDR1 is LNHNV, CDR2 YYDKDF (reference sequence). This CDR3 region has 12 residues. V shed 3 bases and J shed 10 bases, with 10 bases lying between them. CDR3 loop: CATSSKGIEQFF. The DNA of the CDR3 is TGTGCCACCAGCAGTAAGGGTATCGAGCAGTTCTTC.

J is TRBJ1-5 and V is TRBV5-8; tentative D call: TRBD1 (6 bases). In germline, CDR1 is SGHTS, CDR2 YDEGEE. The CDR3 spans 17 residues. Trimming cost V 4 bases and J 4 bases, with 21 bases left between them. CDR3 sequence (DNA): TGTGCCAGCAGCCCCAGGACAGACTCTCTGTGGAATCAGCCCCAGCATTTT. This sequence encodes CASSPRTDSLWNQPQHF.

The chain employs TRBV11-2 and TRBJ2-7; the D gene could be TRBD1 or TRBD2 (5 bases each). Trimming cost V 5 bases and J 6 bases, with 14 bases left between them. CDR3 size: 13 residues. Germline V lookup: CDR1 SGHAT, CDR2 FQNNGV. The CDR3 sequence is CASSVTGAFEQYF. The CDR3 coding sequence is TGTGCCAGCAGCGTAACCGGGGCCTTCGAGCAGTACTTC.

The rearrangement joins TRBV2 to TRBJ2-7, with 7 bases aligning to TRBD2. Germline CDR1 SNHLY, CDR2 FYNNEI. V lost 7 bases to trimming and J lost 3 bases; unmatched junction nucleotides: 9. The CDR3 covers 14 residues. CDR3 in amino acids: CASKVAGVNYEQYF. The CDR3 DNA reads TGTGCCAGCAAAGTGGCGGGAGTGAACTACGAGCAGTACTTC.

The chain carries TRBV19 and TRBJ2-7; D possibly corresponds to TRBD1 (6 bases). CDR1 and CDR2 from the germline V gene are LNHDA and SQIVND (reference sequence). V lost 3 bases, J lost 6 bases, and 15 bases lay in between. CDR3 length equals 14 residues. The CDR3 nucleotides read TGTGCCAGTAGTATTGGGGGCAAGTCTGCCGAGCAGTACTTC. Translation gives CASSIGGKSAEQYF.

This rearrangement joins TRBV28 to TRBJ2-7; D is unclear. Germline CDR1 MDHEN, CDR2 SYDVKM. V was shortened by 4 bases and J by 6 bases, with 7 bases between the two germline ends. The CDR3 covers 11 residues. The CDR3 reads CASSSIREQYF. The CDR3 DNA follows: TGTGCCAGCAGTTCAATCCGCGAGCAGTACTTC.